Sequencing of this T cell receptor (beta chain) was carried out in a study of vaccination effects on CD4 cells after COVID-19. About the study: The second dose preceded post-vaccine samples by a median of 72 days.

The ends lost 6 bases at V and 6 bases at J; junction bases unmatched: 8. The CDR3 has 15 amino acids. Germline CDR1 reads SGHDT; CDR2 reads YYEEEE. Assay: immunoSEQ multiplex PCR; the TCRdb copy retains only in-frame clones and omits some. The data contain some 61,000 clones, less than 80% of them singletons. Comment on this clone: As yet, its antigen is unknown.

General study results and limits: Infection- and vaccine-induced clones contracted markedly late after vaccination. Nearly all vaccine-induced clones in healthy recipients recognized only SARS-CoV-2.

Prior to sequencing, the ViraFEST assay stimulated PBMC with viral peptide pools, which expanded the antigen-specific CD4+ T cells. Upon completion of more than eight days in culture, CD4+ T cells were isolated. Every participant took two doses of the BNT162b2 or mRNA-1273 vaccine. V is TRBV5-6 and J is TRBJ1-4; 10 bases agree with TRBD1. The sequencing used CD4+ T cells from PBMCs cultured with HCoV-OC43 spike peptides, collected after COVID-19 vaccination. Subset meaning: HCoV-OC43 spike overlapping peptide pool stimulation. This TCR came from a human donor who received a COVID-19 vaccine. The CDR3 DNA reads TGTGCCAGCACCACTACCGGGACAGGGGATGAAAAACTGTTTTTT. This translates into CASTTTGTGDEKLFF.